This T cell receptor (beta chain) was captured in a study of blood T cell repertoires in COVID-19. Per the study methods: Estimation of nucleated cell counts relied on the amplification of reference gene primers. The protocol was immunoSEQ multiplex PCR, while the TCRdb copy is restricted to in-frame clones and leaves out a portion. D and trimming were read from the DNA, whereas the V and J calls and clone size are those reported in that table. The data show 95,000 to 110,000 clones, about 91% seen once. The CDR3 has 17 amino acids. V shed 0 bases and J shed 4 bases, with 17 bases lying between them. Germline V gene data show CDR1 as LGHNA and CDR2 as YSLEER.

Source material: peripheral blood. The origin of this receptor is a human donor in a cohort sampled during active COVID-19. V and J are TRBV4-3 and TRBJ2-3; a possible D gene is TRBD2 (6 bases). The CDR3 here is CASSQDLSWGDSDTQYF. In DNA form, the CDR3 reads TGCGCCAGCAGCCAAGATCTATCTTGGGGGGATTCAGATACGCAGTATTTT.